These 22 T cell receptor beta chains originate from one sample sequenced in a study of cytomegalovirus exposure and HLA in healthy donors. Amplification used 60 Vbeta primers and 13 Jbeta primers. Generated by immunoSEQ multiplex PCR, the TCRdb table keeps only in-frame clones and is missing some. This table has some 90,000 clones, 78% appearing once. The material sequenced was PBMCs. These receptors all come from a male donor in good health and CMV-seropositive.

This sequence joins TRBV12-2 and TRBJ2-5; the table calls TRBD2, which could not be checked here. TRBV12-2 is a pseudogene locus. This CDR3 comprises 15 residues. The CDR3 spells CASRVGGGRRETQYF. CDR3 DNA sequence: TGTGCAAGTCGCGTGGGAGGTGGTCGGCGAGAGACCCAGTACTTC.

This clone was seen just once. The chain joins TRBV7-2 to TRBJ1-3; 10 bases fit TRBD1. V was pared by 3 bases and J by 0 bases, with 2 bases of the junction left unmatched. Germline V gene data show CDR1 as SGHTA and CDR2 as FQGNSA. The CDR3 runs 16 residues. Here the CDR3 DNA reads TGTGCCAGCAGCTTGACAGGGGGCAGCTCTGGAAACACCATATATTTT. The encoded protein is CASSLTGGSSGNTIYF. Using reference TRBV7-2 and TRBJ1-3 for the parts outside the CDR3, the full variable domain is GAGVSQSPSNKVTEKGKDVELRCDPISGHTALYWYRQSLGQGLEFLIYFQGNSAPDKSGLPSDRFSAERTGGSVSTLTIQRTQQEDSAVYLCASSLTGGSSGNTIYFGEGSWLTVV.

CDR3 bases: TGCGCCAGCAGCATCGGACAGGGTCCCGGCAATGAGCAGTTCTTC. Protein: CASSIGQGPGNEQFF. The chain uses TRBV5-1 and TRBJ2-1, with TRBD1 identical over 8 bases. Germline V lookup: CDR1 SGHRS, CDR2 YFSETQ. This CDR3 comprises 15 residues. V gave up 4 bases and J gave up 6 bases; unmatched junction bases: 9.

V usage is TRBV9 and J usage is TRBJ2-3, with 7 bases fitting TRBD2. The CDR3 runs to 15 residues. Trimming took 3 bases from V and 1 from J; bases not matched to a gene: 5. Germline CDR1 and CDR2: SGDLS and YYNGEE. The CDR3 DNA reads TGTGCCAGCAGCGAGCGGGGCGGGGGCACAGATACGCAGTATTTT. Translation: CASSERGGGTDTQYF. The full variable domain, with the rest looked up from reference TRBV9 and TRBJ2-3, is DSGVTQTPKHLITATGQRVTLRCSPRSGDLSVYWYQQSLDQGLQFLIQYYNGEERAKGNILERFSAQQFPDLHSELNLSSLELGDSALYFCASSERGGGTDTQYFGPGTRLTVL.

The chain uses TRBV21-1 and TRBJ2-5; the D segment call TRBD1 is taken from the table without a DNA check. TRBV21-1 constitutes a pseudogene. The CDR3 length is 17 residues. The CDR3: CASSKDGQGKTQETQYF. As DNA, the CDR3 is TGTGCCAGCAGCAAAGACGGACAGGGAAAAACCCAAGAGACCCAGTACTTC.

This chain connects TRBV4-1 to TRBJ1-3; D is uncertain. The CDR3 runs 14 residues. Per germline, CDR1 MGHRA and CDR2 YSYEKL. Trimming pared 5 bases from V and 3 bases from J, leaving 11 bases between. CDR3 DNA: TGCGCCAGCAGCACCCGTGGGAGTGGAAACACCATATATTTT. It codes for CASSTRGSGNTIYF.

The CDR3 DNA is TGTGCCAGCTCGGGACTAGCGGGAGCCAATGAGCAGTTCTTC. It yields the protein CASSGLAGANEQFF. This chain uses TRBV18 with TRBJ2-1, with 14 positions matching TRBD2. The CDR3 runs 14 residues. Germline V gene lookup returns CDR1 KGHSH and CDR2 LQKENI. The J segment lost 6 bases and the V segment lost 6 bases, leaving 1 base of the junction unmatched.

This clone came up once. The chain employs TRBV30 and TRBJ1-2; 8 bases match TRBD1. V was pared by 2 bases and J by 4 bases, with 6 bases of the junction left unmatched. Germline CDR1 GTSNPN, CDR2 SVGIG (reference sequence). The CDR3 is 14 residues long. Written as DNA, the CDR3 is TGTGCCTGGAGTCCTGGACAGGGCAGCTATGGCTACACCTTC. Its translation: CAWSPGQGSYGYTF.

The V call is TRBV5-1, the J call TRBJ2-1; D perhaps matches TRBD1 (6 bases). CDR3 size: 13 residues. Between the trimmed V and J ends, which lost 4 bases and 8 bases, there was a span of 13 bases. Germline V gives CDR1 SGHRS, CDR2 YFSETQ. The CDR3 loop is CASSIGQFDEQFF. Here the CDR3 DNA reads TGCGCCAGCAGCATAGGACAGTTCGATGAGCAGTTCTTC.

The chain employs TRBV6-1 and TRBJ2-1; 8 nucleotides agree with TRBD1. The CDR3 is 14 amino acids. V shed 6 bases and J 7 bases; nucleotides not matched to a gene: 8. The germline V gene encodes CDR1 MNHNS and CDR2 SASEGT. The CDR3 coding sequence is TGTGCCAGCAGGAGAGGACAGGGATGGAATGAGCAGTTCTTC. Its protein product is CASRRGQGWNEQFF.

In DNA form, the CDR3 reads TGCGCCAGCAGCCATCGGACTAGCGGGAGGGAAGAGACCCAGTACTTC. This encodes CASSHRTSGREETQYF. This chain connects TRBV5-1 to TRBJ2-5; 15 bases agree with TRBD2. The junction had 4 bases not matched to a gene; V was cut back by 4 bases and J by 3 bases. The germline CDR1 and CDR2 sequences are SGHRS and YFSETQ. This CDR3 has 16 residues.

The chain links TRBV5-1 to TRBJ2-7; 12 bases map to TRBD2. CDR1 and CDR2 (germline): SGHRS, YFSETQ. This CDR3 is 14 amino acids long. V trimming: 3 bases; J trimming: 4 bases; junction bases outside the gene matches: 2. DNA of the CDR3: TGCGCCAGCAGCTCTAGCGGGGGGGCTTACGAGCAGTACTTC. Protein product: CASSSSGGAYEQYF.

This clone was observed a few times. V and J are TRBV5-8 and TRBJ1-5, with 8 bases lining up with TRBD1. Germline CDR1 SGHTS, CDR2 YDEGEE. This CDR3 contains 16 residues. V trimming: 3 bases; J trimming: 0 bases; junction bases outside the gene matches: 5. The CDR3 nucleotides read TGTGCCAGCAGCTCCCCGGGACAGGTTAGCAATCAGCCCCAGCATTTT. Protein product: CASSSPGQVSNQPQHF.

The rearrangement uses TRBV13 and TRBJ2-7; tentative D call: TRBD1 (5 bases). Germline-derived CDR1 and CDR2 are PRHDT and FYEKMQ (reference sequence). The CDR3 runs 12 residues. The V and J ends lost 5 bases and 3 bases respectively, with 8 bases between them. DNA for the CDR3: TGTGCCAGCAGCCCAGACAGCTACGAGCAGTACTTC. Its translation: CASSPDSYEQYF.

The rearrangement links TRBV5-4 to TRBJ2-1; TRBD2 might be the D (6 bases). CDR3 length: 16 residues. V gave up 4 bases and J gave up 1 base, with 15 bases separating them. CDR1 and CDR2 from the germline V gene are SGHNT and YYREEE (reference sequence). CDR3 coding DNA: TGTGCCAGCAGCCCCGGGACTTCGAGATCCTACAATGAGCAGTTCTTC. Its protein product is CASSPGTSRSYNEQFF.

The chain uses TRBV5-1 and TRBJ2-5, with 7 nucleotides matching TRBD1. Germline V lookup: CDR1 SGHRS, CDR2 YFSETQ. CDR3 length: 13 amino acids. V trimming: 4 bases; J trimming: 5 bases; junction bases outside the gene matches: 5. The CDR3 nucleotides read TGCGCCAGCAGCGACAGGGTTAGCGAGACCCAGTACTTC. This encodes CASSDRVSETQYF.

This chain joins TRBV28 and TRBJ1-3, with 7 nucleotides matching TRBD1. J gave up 0 bases and V 8 bases, and 10 bases lay outside the gene matches. This CDR3 is 16 amino acids long. Germline V CDR1 and CDR2: MDHEN, SYDVKM. CDR3 sequence reads: CASATGTEFSGNTIYF. CDR3 coding DNA: TGTGCCAGCGCTACCGGGACAGAGTTCTCTGGAAACACCATATATTTT.

V usage is TRBV7-2 and J usage is TRBJ2-5, with D tentatively TRBD2 (5 bases). The germline gives CDR1 SGHTA, CDR2 FQGNSA. This CDR3 region has 14 residues. Trimming removed 8 bases at V and 1 base at J, with 14 bases between. The DNA of the CDR3 is TGTGCCAGCGGCCTTTTTCGGGGCCAAGAGACCCAGTACTTC. Translating gives CASGLFRGQETQYF. Based on the CDR3 plus reference TRBV7-2 and TRBJ2-5, the full variable domain is GAGVSQSPSNKVTEKGKDVELRCDPISGHTALYWYRQSLGQGLEFLIYFQGNSAPDKSGLPSDRFSAERTGGSVSTLTIQRTQQEDSAVYLCASGLFRGQETQYFGPGTRLLVL.

The chain employs TRBV27 and TRBJ2-2; 10 nucleotides line up with TRBD2. The CDR3 has 18 amino acids. The germline V gene has CDR1 MNHEY and CDR2 SMNVEV (reference sequence). V was pared by 7 bases and J by 6 bases, with 17 bases of the junction left unmatched. The CDR3 bases are TGTGCCAGCACTTACCAAGGGGTAGCGGGAGGTTTCTCCGGGGAGCTGTTTTTT. This gives the protein CASTYQGVAGGFSGELFF.

A few counts support this clone. The chain combines TRBV4-2 with TRBJ1-1; D is possibly TRBD1 (5 bases). Germline V gene sequence: CDR1 LGHNA, CDR2 YNFKEQ. V gave up 0 bases and J gave up 8 bases, with 22 bases separating them. The CDR3 is 17 amino acids. CDR3 protein: CASSQDSKGGRASEAFF. Written as DNA, the CDR3 is TGTGCCAGCAGCCAAGATTCGAAAGGCGGCAGGGCGTCCGAAGCTTTCTTT.

V gene TRBV28 combines with J gene TRBJ1-1; possibly TRBD1 for D (5 bases). Germline V lookup: CDR1 MDHEN, CDR2 SYDVKM. With 3 bases removed from V and 4 bases from J, the gap between germline ends came to 12 bases. This CDR3 is built from 14 residues. The CDR3 DNA reads TGTGCCAGCAGTTTCGGAGGGGTGGTCACTGAAGCTTTCTTT. Its protein product is CASSFGGVVTEAFF. Full variable domain (rest looked up from reference TRBV28 and TRBJ1-1): DVKVTQSSRYLVKRTGEKVFLECVQDMDHENMFWYRQDPGLGLRLIYFSYDVKMKEKGDIPEGYSVSREKKERFSLILESASTNQTSMYLCASSFGGVVTEAFFGQGTRLTVV.

The gene calls are TRBV30 and TRBJ2-3; 13 nucleotides align to TRBD2. V lost 5 bases, J lost 4 bases, and 9 bases stayed unmatched. The CDR3 runs to 16 residues. CDR1 and CDR2 from the germline V gene are GTSNPN and SVGIG (reference sequence). CDR3 sequence reads: CAWGVGTSGISDTQYF. Written as DNA, the CDR3 is TGTGCCTGGGGCGTGGGGACTAGCGGGATTTCAGATACGCAGTATTTT.